Sequencing of this T cell receptor (beta chain) was carried out in a study of beta chain features in type 1 diabetes. The germline V and J ends were trimmed by 5 bases and 0 bases, with 5 bases remaining between them. CDR1 is MNHEY, CDR2 SVGAGI, per germline. The CDR3 runs 14 residues. This clone has more than one count but fewer than ten. Its antigen is still unknown. The whole isolated RNA underwent reverse transcription, so sequencing captured expressed TCRB transcripts. TCRdb's copy holds only in-frame clones and misses some; the assay was immunoSEQ multiplex PCR. This sample has 350,000 to 400,000 clones, with about 14% found just once. General study findings and limits: Compared with healthy donors, patients appeared to share more similar naive, central memory and regulatory TCRB repertoires.

The sample comprised naive CD4+ T cells from blood. The TCR originated in a woman between 18 and 29 years old in good health. This sequence joins TRBV6-5 and TRBJ2-6; D not resolved. Written as DNA, the CDR3 is TGTGCCAGCAGTGGCAGCTCTGGGGCCAACGTCCTGACTTTC. This gives the protein CASSGSSGANVLTF.